This TCR delta chain was recovered during a study of Vδ1+ human thymocytes. Whole-study findings and limits: In the thymus, TRG and TRD repertoires looked highly polyclonal with Gaussian CDR3 lengths.

Comments on this clone: Its antigen is as yet unknown.

The CDR3 spans 16 residues. V gave up 1 base and J gave up 5 bases, with 17 bases separating them. Looked up from germline, CDR1 is TSWWSYY and CDR2 is QGS. The template was reverse-transcribed extracted RNA. Multiplex PCR used pooled V-gene forward primers and a constant-region reverse primer to amplify CDR3s. TCRdb ran CATT on the multiplex PCR reads. The profile shows 20,000 to 25,000 delta-chain clones, roughly 7.3% of them singletons. This TCR was sampled from a child less than two years old who had congenital heart surgery. Sequencing used Vdelta1+ gamma-delta thymocytes from the thymus. Indicated subset: FACS-sorted CD3+ TCRalphabeta- TCRVdelta1+ TCRVdelta2- thymocytes. This rearrangement joins TRDV1 to TRDJ1, with D possibly matching TRDD3 (6 bases). The CDR3 reads CALGERAFHTGDKLIF. In DNA form, the CDR3 reads TGTGCTCTTGGGGAACGAGCCTTTCATACTGGGGATAAACTCATCTTT.